This T cell receptor beta chain was documented in a study of vaccination effects on CD4 cells after COVID-19. Data came from immunoSEQ multiplex PCR; TCRdb stores just in-frame clones and leaves some out. The sample gives around 23,000 clones, roughly 76% of which show up once; about 9.3% is in the top ten. Within the ViraFEST assay, antigen-specific CD4+ T cells underwent expansion with viral peptide pools prior to sequencing. The culture ran for 10 days, and then CD4+ T cells were isolated. Participants received two doses of either the BNT162b2 or mRNA-1273 vaccine. A note on this clone: Its antigen is unidentified.

This TCR came from a human donor who received a COVID-19 vaccine. The sequencing used CD4+ T cells from PBMCs cultured with HCoV-229E spike peptides, collected after COVID-19 vaccination.

The CDR3: CSVKTSGVSYNEQFF. CDR3 DNA: TGCAGCGTTAAGACTAGCGGGGTCTCCTACAATGAGCAGTTCTTC. The rearrangement uses TRBV29-1 and TRBJ2-1; the match to TRBD2 covers 11 bases. Germline values: CDR1 SQVTM, CDR2 ANQGSEA. V shed 5 bases and J 0 bases; nucleotides not matched to a gene: 3. This CDR3 has 15 residues.